This is a list of T cell receptor beta chains from one sample in a study of T-cell reconstitution after alpha-beta-depleted transplantation in children. One entry per CDR3 protein results from TCRdb running MiXCR on the PCR reads. The table lists 300,000 to 350,000 distinct CDR3 sequences, about 17% of them singletons. The sequencing here drew on PBMCs, mostly from graft donor cells, taken 360 days after TCRalphabeta/CD19-depleted stem cell transplant. The source of these receptors is a male patient aged 2-9 years who had a stem cell transplant for acute lymphoblastic leukemia, so the T cells may come from the graft donor. The CDR3 runs from the conserved cysteine through the conserved F or W. D genes are given only for firm matches. Size tells how often a clone was seen (once, few, many) or the class of an expanded clone, and some rows leave it out.

CDR3 protein	CDR3 DNA	D gene	V gene	J gene	clone size
CASSQSGGHSGRGYGYTF	TGCGCCAGCAGCCAAAGTGGGGGACACTCTGGTAGGGGCTATGGCTACACCTTC	-	TRBV4-1	TRBJ1-2	-
CSAVPGQLYNEQFF	TGCAGTGCTGTCCCGGGACAGCTATACAATGAGCAGTTCTTC	TRBD1	TRBV20-1	TRBJ2-1	many
CATSREGASMDTQYF	TGTGCCACCAGCAGAGAGGGGGCTAGCATGGATACGCAGTATTTT	-	TRBV15	TRBJ2-3	many
CASSHDAGTGELFF	TGCGCCAGCAGCCACGATGCGGGAACCGGGGAGCTGTTTTTT	-	TRBV4-3	TRBJ2-2	-
CSVEASKRGEQYF	TGCAGCGTTGAAGCCTCTAAACGGGGCGAGCAGTACTTC	-	TRBV29-1	TRBJ2-7	-
CASSLTGVSGQPQHF	TGTGCCAGCAGCTTGACAGGGGTTAGCGGTCAGCCCCAGCATTTT	TRBD1	TRBV7-6	TRBJ1-5	-
CASSRSYSGISYNEQFF	TGTGCCAGCAGCCGATCTTACAGCGGGATCTCCTACAATGAGCAGTTCTTC	TRBD2	TRBV7-2	TRBJ2-1	-
CASSDPRESPLHF	TGTGCCAGCAGTGACCCACGAGAATCACCCCTCCACTTT	-	TRBV2	TRBJ1-6	few
CASNLDRAYEQYF	TGCGCCAGCAACCTAGACAGGGCCTACGAGCAGTACTTC	TRBD1	TRBV4-3	TRBJ2-7	-
CASSYTLDRITF	TGTGCCAGCAGTTACACGCTGGACAGAATAACCTTC	-	TRBV6-2/TRBV6-3	TRBJ1-2	few
CASGTGENTEAFF	TGTGCCAGTGGGACAGGGGAGAACACTGAAGCTTTCTTT	TRBD1	TRBV19	TRBJ1-1	-
CASSLSARWNYEQFF	TGTGCCAGCAGTTTATCTGCCAGGTGGAACTATGAGCAGTTCTTC	-	TRBV28	TRBJ2-1	-
CASRGTVEKLFF	TGTGCCAGCAGGGGGACAGTTGAAAAACTGTTTTTT	TRBD1	TRBV12-3/TRBV12-4	TRBJ1-4	many
CASSWDRERGNQPQHF	TGTGCCAGTAGTTGGGACAGGGAACGGGGCAATCAGCCCCAGCATTTT	TRBD1	TRBV19	TRBJ1-5	few
CASSQNLADYNEQFF	TGCGCCAGCAGCCAAAATCTAGCGGATTACAATGAGCAGTTCTTC	TRBD2	TRBV4-1	TRBJ2-1	-
CSAARRLSAVTQYF	TGCAGCGCTGCCCGACGACTATCAGCGGTAACGCAGTATTTT	-	TRBV29-1	TRBJ2-3	many
CASTDRRRTDTQYF	TGTGCCAGCACCGACAGGAGACGCACAGATACGCAGTATTTT	-	TRBV6-2/TRBV6-3	TRBJ2-3	few
CASSQEGHIDF	TGTGCCAGCAGCCAAGAGGGACACATTGACTTT	-	TRBV3-1	TRBJ1-6	-
CASSQEPRLVIMNTEAFF	TGTGCCAGCAGCCAAGAACCCCGGCTAGTTATTATGAACACTGAAGCTTTCTTT	-	TRBV4-2	TRBJ1-1	-
CASSDRAGNTGELFF	TGTGCCAGCAGTGACAGGGCGGGTAACACCGGGGAGCTGTTTTTT	-	TRBV6-1	TRBJ2-2	few
CASSSYRGRVSGANVLTF	TGTGCCAGCAGTTCCTACAGGGGAAGGGTCTCTGGGGCCAACGTCCTGACTTTC	TRBD1	TRBV27	TRBJ2-6	many
CASSLGQGLLRLNSPLHF	TGTGCCAGCAGTTTGGGGCAGGGACTTCTAAGACTCAATTCACCCCTCCACTTT	-	TRBV27	TRBJ1-6	few
CASSTLHTDTQYF	TGTGCCAGCAGCACTCTCCACACAGATACGCAGTATTTT	-	TRBV7-8	TRBJ2-3	many
CSVAVANEQFF	TGCAGCGTTGCGGTCGCCAATGAGCAGTTCTTC	-	TRBV29-1	TRBJ2-1	many
CASSLSGSISDTQYF	TGCGCCAGCAGCTTAAGCGGGAGTATCTCAGATACGCAGTATTTT	TRBD2	TRBV5-1	TRBJ2-3	-
CASSFGGTALNTGELFF	TGTGCCAGCAGTTTCGGGGGGACCGCCTTAAACACCGGGGAGCTGTTTTTT	TRBD2	TRBV11-1	TRBJ2-2	few
CASSLRLALRHREQYF	TGTGCCAGCAGTTTAAGACTAGCGTTAAGGCATCGCGAGCAGTACTTC	TRBD2	TRBV28	TRBJ2-7	-
CSARAVDEKLFF	TGCAGTGCTAGGGCCGTGGATGAAAAACTGTTTTTT	-	TRBV20-1	TRBJ1-4	few
CASSWPVSPRREFGEQFF	TGTGCCAGCAGCTGGCCGGTGTCCCCCAGGCGGGAGTTCGGTGAGCAGTTCTTC	TRBD2	TRBV11-1	TRBJ2-1	few
CASSQDWGGETQYF	TGCGCCAGCAGCCAAGATTGGGGGGGTGAGACCCAGTACTTC	TRBD2	TRBV4-3	TRBJ2-5	few
CASSQDLTGGSLNEQYF	TGCGCCAGCAGCCAAGATTTAACGGGAGGGTCCCTTAACGAGCAGTACTTC	TRBD2	TRBV4-3	TRBJ2-7	few
CASSSDSSGAYNEQFF	TGTGCCAGCAGCTCAGACTCTTCCGGGGCTTACAATGAGCAGTTCTTC	-	TRBV7-8	TRBJ2-1	many
CSARESYRAGETQYF	TGCAGTGCTAGAGAATCGTACAGGGCGGGAGAGACCCAGTACTTC	-	TRBV20-1	TRBJ2-5	few
CASSLGEQGQETQYF	TGTGCCAGCAGCTTAGGGGAACAGGGGCAAGAGACCCAGTACTTC	TRBD1	TRBV7-9	TRBJ2-5	-
CASALSYNEQFF	TGTGCCAGCGCCCTCTCTTACAATGAGCAGTTCTTC	-	TRBV3-1	TRBJ2-1	-
CASSLAQGSNSPLHF	TGTGCCAGCAGTTTAGCCCAGGGCTCCAATTCACCCCTCCACTTT	-	TRBV12-3/TRBV12-4	TRBJ1-6	many
CASSLTGFGNTIYF	TGTGCCAGCAGCCTTACAGGGTTCGGAAACACCATATATTTT	-	TRBV12-3/TRBV12-4	TRBJ1-3	few
CASSAYRVSEKLFF	TGTGCCAGCAGTGCCTACAGGGTATCGGAAAAACTGTTTTTT	-	TRBV27	TRBJ1-4	few
CASVGGALTDTQYF	TGTGCCAGCGTTGGGGGGGCCCTCACAGATACGCAGTATTTT	-	TRBV2	TRBJ2-3	few